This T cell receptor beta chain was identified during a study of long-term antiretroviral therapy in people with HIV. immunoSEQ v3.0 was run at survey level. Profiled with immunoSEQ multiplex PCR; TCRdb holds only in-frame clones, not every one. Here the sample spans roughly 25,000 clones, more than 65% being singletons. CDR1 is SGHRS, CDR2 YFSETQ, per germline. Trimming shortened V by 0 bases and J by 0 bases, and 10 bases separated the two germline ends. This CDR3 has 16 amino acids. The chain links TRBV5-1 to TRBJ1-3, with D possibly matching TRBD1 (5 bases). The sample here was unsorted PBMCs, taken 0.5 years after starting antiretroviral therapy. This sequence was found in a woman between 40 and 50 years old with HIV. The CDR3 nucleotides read TGCGCCAGCAGCTTGGGTGACGGGGGCTCTGGAAACACCATATATTTT. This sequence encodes CASSLGDGGSGNTIYF.